Listed below are T cell receptor beta chains from one sample, sequenced in a study of blood T cell repertoires in COVID-19. Data came from immunoSEQ multiplex PCR; TCRdb stores just in-frame clones and leaves some out. The repertoire holds 350,000 or so clones, with approximately 90% as singletons. Sequencing used peripheral blood. These receptors came from an older woman with COVID-19, enrolled during active disease. CDR3s include the opening cysteine and the closing phenylalanine or tryptophan. A D gene is named only where the DNA matches it firmly. Where a row states a size, it is once, few, many or the class of an expanded clone; other rows omit it.

cdr3_nt	cdr3_aa	d_call	j_call	clone_size	v_call
TGTGCCAGCAGCCAAGATTCGGTAGCGGGGGGGCCAAGAACCGGGGAGCTGTTTTTT	CASSQDSVAGGPRTGELFF	TRBD2	TRBJ2-2	NA	TRBV3-1/TRBV3-2
TGTGCCAGCAGCCCAGAGGTGATTGCTAACTATGGCTACACCTTC	CASSPEVIANYGYTF	NA	TRBJ1-2	NA	TRBV7-8
TGTGCCAGCAACACGTGGGAGACCGAAGCTTTCTTT	CASNTWETEAFF	NA	TRBJ1-1	NA	TRBV7-9
TGTGCCAGCAGCCACAGGGACAGGAACTATGGCTACACCTTC	CASSHRDRNYGYTF	TRBD1	TRBJ1-2	NA	TRBV7-9
TGTGCCAGCAGCCAAGCCCAGGGCTGGGGCTACACCTTC	CASSQAQGWGYTF	NA	TRBJ1-2	NA	TRBV14
TGTGCCAGCAGCGACCAGGGTCCGTACTATGGCTACACCTTC	CASSDQGPYYGYTF	NA	TRBJ1-2	NA	TRBV25-1
TGTGCCTGGAGTGTAAAGGGAGGGGACGGAACGCAGTATTTT	CAWSVKGGDGTQYF	TRBD2	TRBJ2-3	once	TRBV30
TGTGCCAGCAGCCTGTGGACAGGGGTTTATAATTCACCCCTCCACTTT	CASSLWTGVYNSPLHF	TRBD1	TRBJ1-6	NA	TRBV7-9
TGCGCCAGCAGCCAGGAGAACAGGGGAAATCAGCCCCAGCATTTT	CASSQENRGNQPQHF	TRBD1	TRBJ1-5	NA	TRBV4-1
TGTGCCAGCAGCCGCCCCGGGGGGAAGCAGTTCTTC	CASSRPGGKQFF	TRBD2	TRBJ2-1	NA	TRBV7-8
TGCGCCAGCAGCTTACCCCCGGGACAGGGTATGGGCGAGCAGTACTTC	CASSLPPGQGMGEQYF	TRBD1	TRBJ2-7	NA	TRBV5-1
TGTGCCAGCAGCGAACAGGGCAACGAGCAGTACTTC	CASSEQGNEQYF	NA	TRBJ2-7	NA	TRBV12-3/TRBV12-4
TGTGCCAGCAGCGCAGAAAATAGCAATCAGCCCCAGCATTTT	CASSAENSNQPQHF	NA	TRBJ1-5	NA	TRBV7-6
TGTGCCAGCGAACGGGTAAATCAGCCCCAGCATTTT	CASERVNQPQHF	NA	TRBJ1-5	NA	TRBV28
TGTGCTTCCGAGGCTAGCGTTGGCCATGAGCAGTTCTTC	CASEASVGHEQFF	NA	TRBJ2-1	NA	TRBV10-3
TGTGCCAGCAGCGCCCCGGGCAGGGCGAGTGAAGCTTTCTTT	CASSAPGRASEAFF	NA	TRBJ1-1	NA	TRBV11-2
TGTGCCATCAGTACCGACAGGGGGAACACTGAAGCTTTCTTT	CAISTDRGNTEAFF	TRBD1	TRBJ1-1	NA	TRBV10-3
TGTGCCAGCAGAACTAGCGGGGGGCCCCCATGGTACTTC	CASRTSGGPPWYF	TRBD2	TRBJ2-7	NA	TRBV6-5
TGCGCCAGCAGCTTGGTTGGCGGAGGCGAGCAGTACTTC	CASSLVGGGEQYF	NA	TRBJ2-7	NA	TRBV5-1
TGTGCCAGCAGCTTAGGAGGGTGGGAGCCCCAGCATTTT	CASSLGGWEPQHF	NA	TRBJ1-5	NA	TRBV7-9
TGTGCCAGCAGCGTAGGCAGCGGGGGAGGAGAGACCCAGTACTTC	CASSVGSGGGETQYF	TRBD2	TRBJ2-5	NA	TRBV9
TGTGCCAGCAGTGAAACGGACAGGTCGAGGACCGGGGAGCTGTTTTTT	CASSETDRSRTGELFF	TRBD1	TRBJ2-2	NA	TRBV2
TGCAGCGCGGGGCAGAACTATGGCTACACCTTC	CSAGQNYGYTF	NA	TRBJ1-2	once	TRBV29-1
TGCGCCAGCAGCACGGGACAGGCCTCAAGCTCCTATAATTCACCCCTCCACTTT	CASSTGQASSSYNSPLHF	TRBD1	TRBJ1-6	NA	TRBV5-1
TGTGCCAGTACCTCAACAGGGGTGAGCGGCTACACCTTC	CASTSTGVSGYTF	TRBD1	TRBJ1-2	NA	TRBV19
TGTGCCAGTACTTATCCGGGACAGGCTTATGGGAGTAAAGGCTACACCTTC	CASTYPGQAYGSKGYTF	TRBD1	TRBJ1-2	NA	TRBV19
TGTGCCAGCAGCTTAGCTCTGAAGGGGAACTATGGCTACACCTTC	CASSLALKGNYGYTF	NA	TRBJ1-2	NA	TRBV7-8
TGTGCCAGCCAGTCCCCCGGGGGGCTATACGAGCAGTACTTC	CASQSPGGLYEQYF	NA	TRBJ2-7	NA	TRBV28
TGTGCCACCAGCAGAGATTTGGGACAGGGGAACGAGCAGTACTTC	CATSRDLGQGNEQYF	TRBD1	TRBJ2-7	NA	TRBV15
TGTGCCAGCAGTCCCTCAGGTGACAGGGGCCCCTATAATTCACCCCTCCACTTT	CASSPSGDRGPYNSPLHF	TRBD1	TRBJ1-6	NA	TRBV28
TGTGCCAGTAAATTTACAGCCAACTATGGCTACACCTTC	CASKFTANYGYTF	NA	TRBJ1-2	NA	TRBV19
TGTGCCAGCAGTTACTCGATAGGGAAGGGGGCCTATGAGCAGTTCTTC	CASSYSIGKGAYEQFF	TRBD1	TRBJ2-1	NA	TRBV6-5
TGTGCCAGCAGACTTCAGGGGTCCATCGATGAGCAGTTCTTC	CASRLQGSIDEQFF	NA	TRBJ2-1	NA	TRBV2
TGTGCCAGCAGAGGAATGCGGGGACGCCCACCATACGAGCAGTACTTC	CASRGMRGRPPYEQYF	NA	TRBJ2-7	NA	TRBV5-6
TGTGCCAGCAGGCGGGAAGGAAACGGCTACACCTTC	CASRREGNGYTF	NA	TRBJ1-2	NA	TRBV2
TGTGCCAGCTCAGCTTCGTTGAGGGAAGCTTTCTTT	CASSASLREAFF	NA	TRBJ1-1	NA	TRBV28
TGTGCCACCAGCAGAGATATCGGTCGCCGAGAGACCCAGTACTTC	CATSRDIGRRETQYF	NA	TRBJ2-5	NA	TRBV15
TGTGCCAGCAGCCCGCTCAGGGGGAACAGTGAGCAGTTCTTC	CASSPLRGNSEQFF	TRBD1	TRBJ2-1	NA	TRBV3-1/TRBV3-2
TGTGCCAGAAGCTTGGCGGCAGGGGGCAGCGGCTATGGCTACACCTTC	CARSLAAGGSGYGYTF	TRBD1	TRBJ1-2	NA	TRBV5-3
TGCGCCAGCAGCACCATGACTAGCGGGGGGGCCCTGTTTTTT	CASSTMTSGGALFF	TRBD2	TRBJ2-2	NA	TRBV5-1
TGTGCCAGCAGTTTCAGGGGGTCGGGTATCGACACTGAAGCTTTCTTT	CASSFRGSGIDTEAFF	TRBD1	TRBJ1-1	NA	TRBV27
TGTGCCATCAGTGAGACAGACAACGAGCAGTACTTC	CAISETDNEQYF	NA	TRBJ2-7	NA	TRBV10-3
TGTGCCAGTAGTCCCGGACACCTGAACACTGAAGCTTTCTTT	CASSPGHLNTEAFF	NA	TRBJ1-1	NA	TRBV19
TGTGCCAGCAGTTTAAACAGCCAGAACACTGAAGCTTTCTTT	CASSLNSQNTEAFF	NA	TRBJ1-1	NA	TRBV28
TGTGCCATCAGTGCCCCTCCCCCGAGCTCCTACGAGCAGTACTTC	CAISAPPPSSYEQYF	NA	TRBJ2-7	NA	TRBV10-3
TGTGCCAGTAGTATAAAGGCAGGGCTAGGTGGCTACACCTTC	CASSIKAGLGGYTF	NA	TRBJ1-2	once	TRBV19
TGTGCCAGCAGCTACCTACTAGCGGGGGGGTCGGTTGGGACCCAGTACTTC	CASSYLLAGGSVGTQYF	TRBD2	TRBJ2-5	NA	TRBV27
TGTGCCTGGAGTGTATCTCGGACAGGAACGAACACTGAAGCTTTCTTT	CAWSVSRTGTNTEAFF	TRBD1	TRBJ1-1	NA	TRBV30
TGTGCCAGTAGTATCTCAGGACTAGCGGGGGGTTACAATGAGCAGTTCTTC	CASSISGLAGGYNEQFF	TRBD2	TRBJ2-1	NA	TRBV19
TGTGCCTGGGCGGGGGGGAACCGAAATACGCAGTATTTT	CAWAGGNRNTQYF	TRBD2	TRBJ2-3	NA	TRBV28
TGTGCCAGCAGCCCAGGACAACTTGGCTACACCTTC	CASSPGQLGYTF	NA	TRBJ1-2	NA	TRBV6-5
TGTGCCAGCAGCTTAAACGAGGGTGGCTACACCTTC	CASSLNEGGYTF	NA	TRBJ1-2	NA	TRBV7-3
TGTGCCAGCAGGGGAGACTACGAGCAGTACTTC	CASRGDYEQYF	NA	TRBJ2-7	NA	TRBV6-5
TGTGCCAGCAGCTGGGGGACAGGGAGGGACACTGAAGCTTTCTTT	CASSWGTGRDTEAFF	TRBD1	TRBJ1-1	NA	TRBV11-3
TGTGCCAGCAGCTTAGGACAGGGCTACACTGAAGCTTTCTTT	CASSLGQGYTEAFF	TRBD1	TRBJ1-1	NA	TRBV11-1
TGTGCCAGCAGCTTAGTGGGGACTAGCGAAAAAGAGACCCAGTACTTC	CASSLVGTSEKETQYF	TRBD2	TRBJ2-5	NA	TRBV7-9
TGCGCCAGCAGCTTTAATGGGGGCCCGGGAAACACCATATATTTT	CASSFNGGPGNTIYF	NA	TRBJ1-3	NA	TRBV5-1